This paragraph covers one T cell receptor (beta chain) sequence. The antigen remains undetermined. Per germline, CDR1 SGDLS and CDR2 YYNGEE. The CDR3 is 15 amino acids. V dropped 4 bases and J dropped 5 bases, with 15 bases sitting between them. The data were taken from a study of T cell responses to AZD1222 COVID-19 vaccine. Findings of the study overall: Reportedly, nearly half of unique spike TCRs recognized epitopes outside B.1.351/B.1.1.7 mutations. At baseline, seropositivity was found in only a handful of AZD1222 recipients. Dominant CD4 TCR responses targeted spike regions 160-218 and 743-854.

TCRdb's table, derived via immunoSEQ multiplex PCR, lists solely in-frame clones and lacks some. The data hold more than 90,000 clones, with just over 85% observed a single time. The V call is TRBV9, the J call TRBJ1-4, with D perhaps matching TRBD1 (5 bases). This TCR derives from an adult in good health. Specimen: peripheral blood, collected on day 0 of AZD1222 vaccination. CDR3 sequence reads: CASSPRGGRNEKLFF. DNA for the CDR3: TGTGCCAGCAGCCCCCGGGGGGGGAGGAATGAAAAACTGTTTTTT. Full variable domain (rest looked up from reference TRBV9 and TRBJ1-4): DSGVTQTPKHLITATGQRVTLRCSPRSGDLSVYWYQQSLDQGLQFLIQYYNGEERAKGNILERFSAQQFPDLHSELNLSSLELGDSALYFCASSPRGGRNEKLFFGSGTQLSVL.